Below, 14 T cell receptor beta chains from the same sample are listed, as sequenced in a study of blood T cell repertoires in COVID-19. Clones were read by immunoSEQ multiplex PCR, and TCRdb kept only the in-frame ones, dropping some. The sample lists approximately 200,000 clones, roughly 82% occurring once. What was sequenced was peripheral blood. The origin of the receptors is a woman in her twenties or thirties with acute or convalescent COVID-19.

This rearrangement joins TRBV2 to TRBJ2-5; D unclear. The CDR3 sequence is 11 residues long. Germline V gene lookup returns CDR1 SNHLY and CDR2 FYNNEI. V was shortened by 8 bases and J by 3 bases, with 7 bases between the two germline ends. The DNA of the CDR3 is TGTGCCAGCGGCCTGAAAGAGACCCAGTACTTC. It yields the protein CASGLKETQYF.

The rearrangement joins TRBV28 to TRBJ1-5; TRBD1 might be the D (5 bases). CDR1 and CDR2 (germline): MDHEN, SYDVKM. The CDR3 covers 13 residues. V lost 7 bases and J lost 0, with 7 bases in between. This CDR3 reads CASTGNSNQPQHF. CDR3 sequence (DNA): TGTGCCAGCACAGGGAATAGCAATCAGCCCCAGCATTTT. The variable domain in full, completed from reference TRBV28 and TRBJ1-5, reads DVKVTQSSRYLVKRTGEKVFLECVQDMDHENMFWYRQDPGLGLRLIYFSYDVKMKEKGDIPEGYSVSREKKERFSLILESASTNQTSMYLCASTGNSNQPQHFGDGTRLSIL.

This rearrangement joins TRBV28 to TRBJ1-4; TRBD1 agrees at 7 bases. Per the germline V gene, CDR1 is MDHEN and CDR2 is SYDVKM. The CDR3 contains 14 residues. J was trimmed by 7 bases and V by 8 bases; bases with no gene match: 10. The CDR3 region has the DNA TGTGCCAGCCGGCAGGGGGGCCAGGGTGAAAAACTGTTTTTT. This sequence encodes CASRQGGQGEKLFF.

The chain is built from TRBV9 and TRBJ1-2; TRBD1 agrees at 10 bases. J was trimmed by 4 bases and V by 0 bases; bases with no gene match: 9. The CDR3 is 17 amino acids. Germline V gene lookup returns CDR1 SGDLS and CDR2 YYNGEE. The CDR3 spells CASSVAGQGEMVYGYTF. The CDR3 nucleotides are TGTGCCAGCAGCGTAGCCGGACAGGGGGAGATGGTCTATGGCTACACCTTC.

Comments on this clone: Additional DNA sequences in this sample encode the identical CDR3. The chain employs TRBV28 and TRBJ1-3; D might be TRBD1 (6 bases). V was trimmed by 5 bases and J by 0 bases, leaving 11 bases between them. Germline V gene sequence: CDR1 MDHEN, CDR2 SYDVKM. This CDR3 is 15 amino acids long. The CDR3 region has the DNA TGTGCCAGCAGTCTACTACAGGGCTCTGGAAACACCATATATTTT. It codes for CASSLLQGSGNTIYF.

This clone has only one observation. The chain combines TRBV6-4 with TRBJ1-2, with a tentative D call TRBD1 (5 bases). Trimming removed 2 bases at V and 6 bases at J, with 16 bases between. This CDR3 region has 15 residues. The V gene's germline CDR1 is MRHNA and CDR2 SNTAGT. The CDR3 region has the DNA TGTGCCAGCAGTGACCTAACAGGTCAAGGAAATGGCTACACCTTC. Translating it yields CASSDLTGQGNGYTF.

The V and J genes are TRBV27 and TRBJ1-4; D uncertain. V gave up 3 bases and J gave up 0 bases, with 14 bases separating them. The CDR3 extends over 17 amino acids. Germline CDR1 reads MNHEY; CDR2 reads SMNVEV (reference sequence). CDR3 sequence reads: CASSFFRPEPTNEKLFF. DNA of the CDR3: TGTGCCAGCAGTTTTTTCCGTCCCGAGCCAACTAATGAAAAACTGTTTTTT.

This CDR3 is CASSQATGSEQYF. CDR3 in DNA: TGTGCCAGCAGCCAAGCGACAGGGAGCGAGCAGTACTTC. The V call is TRBV4-2, the J call TRBJ2-7; TRBD1 matches at 7 bases. Germline assignment: CDR1 LGHNA and CDR2 YNFKEQ. This CDR3 has 13 residues. V lost 1 base, J lost 6 bases, and 3 bases stayed unmatched.

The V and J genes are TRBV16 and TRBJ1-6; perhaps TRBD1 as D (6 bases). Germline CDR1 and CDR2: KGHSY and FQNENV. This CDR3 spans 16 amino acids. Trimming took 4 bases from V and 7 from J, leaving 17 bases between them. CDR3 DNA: TGTGCCAGCAGCCCTCCGCCGGGACACTTGAATTCACCCCTCCACTTT. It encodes CASSPPPGHLNSPLHF.

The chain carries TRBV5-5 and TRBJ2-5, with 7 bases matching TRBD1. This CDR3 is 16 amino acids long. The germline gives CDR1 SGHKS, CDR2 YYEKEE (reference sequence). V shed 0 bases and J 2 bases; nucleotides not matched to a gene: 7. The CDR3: CASSLDRGNLQETQYF. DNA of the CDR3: TGTGCCAGCAGCTTGGACAGGGGAAATCTTCAAGAGACCCAGTACTTC. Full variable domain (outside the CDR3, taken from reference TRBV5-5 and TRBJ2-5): DAGVTQSPTHLIKTRGQQVTLRCSPISGHKSVSWYQQVLGQGPQFIFQYYEKEERGRGNFPDRFSARQFPNYSSELNVNALLLGDSALYLCASSLDRGNLQETQYFGPGTRLLVL.

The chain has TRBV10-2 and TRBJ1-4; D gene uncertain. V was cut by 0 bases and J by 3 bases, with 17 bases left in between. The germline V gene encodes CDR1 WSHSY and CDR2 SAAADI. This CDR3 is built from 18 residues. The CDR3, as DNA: TGCGCCAGCAGTGAGTCTAACCCTGGGGAGGGAGCTAATGAAAAACTGTTTTTT. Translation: CASSESNPGEGANEKLFF.

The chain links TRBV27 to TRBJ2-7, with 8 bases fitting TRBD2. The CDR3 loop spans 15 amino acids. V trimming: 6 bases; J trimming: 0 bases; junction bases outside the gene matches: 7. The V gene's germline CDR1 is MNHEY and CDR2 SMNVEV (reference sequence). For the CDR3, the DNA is TGTGCCAGCAGCAACCTCGGACTAGCCTCCTACGAGCAGTACTTC. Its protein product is CASSNLGLASYEQYF.

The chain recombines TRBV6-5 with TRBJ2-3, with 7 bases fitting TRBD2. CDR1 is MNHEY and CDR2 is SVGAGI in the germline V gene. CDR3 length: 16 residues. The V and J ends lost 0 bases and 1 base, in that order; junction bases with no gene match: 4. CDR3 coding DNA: TGTGCCAGCAGTTACTCGGGCAGCGGGGGCACAGATACGCAGTATTTT. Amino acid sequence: CASSYSGSGGTDTQYF.

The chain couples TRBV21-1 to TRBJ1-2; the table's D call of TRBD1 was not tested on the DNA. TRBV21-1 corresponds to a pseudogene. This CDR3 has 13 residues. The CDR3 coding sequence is TGTGCCAGCAGCAGCAGGCCGCTATTGGGCTACACCTTC. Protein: CASSSRPLLGYTF.